The 26 T cell receptor beta chains listed next were all sequenced from one sample in a study of T cells in Graves' hyperthyroidism and ophthalmopathy. Amplified TCR beta CDR3 regions derived from RNA transcripts. The study used the HTBI primer set for a first-round RT-PCR of the TCR CDR3. MiXCR was run by TCRdb on the multiplex PCR reads, yielding one entry per CDR3 protein. Altogether roughly 170,000 distinct CDR3 sequences are present, about 17% being singletons, with the ten largest covering 25% to 35%. The material sequenced was blood. All receptors come from a woman between 50 and 59 years old with Graves' hyperthyroidism.

The chain employs TRBV5-6 and TRBJ1-1; tentatively, D is TRBD1 (6 bases). The germline V and J ends were trimmed by 4 bases and 2 bases, with 12 bases remaining between them. This CDR3 has 14 residues. Per germline, CDR1 SGHDT and CDR2 YYEEEE. The CDR3 coding sequence is TGTGCCAGCAGCGTATACAGGGTTAACACTGAAGCTTTCTTT. It encodes CASSVYRVNTEAFF.

This clonotype was counted at least ten times. The chain recombines TRBV29-1 with TRBJ2-5; TRBD2 agrees at 15 bases. The CDR3 loop spans 17 amino acids. CDR1 is SQVTM and CDR2 is ANQGSEA in the germline V gene. Trimming cost V 0 bases and J 4 bases; bases outside gene matches: 6. The CDR3 sequence: CSVEDLGLAGGSETQYF. The CDR3 DNA is TGCAGCGTTGAAGATCTGGGACTAGCGGGGGGCTCAGAGACCCAGTACTTC.

This clonotype showed up many times. The chain carries TRBV7-9 and TRBJ1-4, with 8 bases lining up with TRBD1. The CDR3 runs to 18 residues. Germline V gives CDR1 SEHNR, CDR2 FQNEAQ (reference sequence). V was pared by 5 bases and J by 4 bases, with 15 bases of the junction left unmatched. CDR3 nucleotides: TGTGCCAGCAGCATTGCCCCGTCCGGGACAGGAATTAATGAAAAACTGTTTTTT. It translates to CASSIAPSGTGINEKLFF.

The J gene is TRBJ2-7, the V gene TRBV20-1; 14 bases align to TRBD2. Germline V gene sequence: CDR1 DFQATT, CDR2 SNEGSKA (reference sequence). V lost 3 bases to trimming and J lost 5 bases; unmatched junction nucleotides: 6. This CDR3 is built from 15 residues. The CDR3 DNA sequence: TGCAGTGCTAGGGGACTAGCGGGAGTCTCAGACGAGCAGTACTTC. Translated: CSARGLAGVSDEQYF.

This clonotype was counted at least ten times. The chain couples TRBV6-1 to TRBJ2-1; no definite D call. The CDR3 length is 12 residues. From germline, CDR1 is MNHNS and CDR2 SASEGT. V was clipped by 6 bases and J by 3 bases, with 6 bases between them. In DNA form, the CDR3 reads TGTGCCAGCAGAGACGTCTACAATGAGCAGTTCTTC. Amino acids: CASRDVYNEQFF.

This clonotype occurred many times. This chain links TRBV5-1 with TRBJ2-7; D not certain. Trimming removed 5 bases at V and 2 bases at J, with 14 bases between. Germline-derived CDR1 and CDR2 are SGHRS and YFSETQ. The CDR3 has 14 residues. The CDR3 DNA is TGCGCCAGCAGGCCGGGCCGTGATGCCTACGAGCAGTACTTC. This codes for CASRPGRDAYEQYF.

Ten or more counts support this clonotype. The chain joins TRBV20-1 to TRBJ1-3, with D perhaps matching TRBD1 (6 bases). Germline-derived CDR1 and CDR2 are DFQATT and SNEGSKA (reference sequence). Trimming shortened V by 3 bases and J by 0 bases, and 12 bases separated the two germline ends. The CDR3 extends over 15 amino acids. The CDR3 region is CSASNRAVSGNTIYF. CDR3 in DNA: TGCAGTGCTAGTAACAGGGCGGTCTCTGGAAACACCATATATTTT.

This clonotype was observed at least ten times. The chain employs TRBV2 and TRBJ1-4, with D perhaps TRBD1 (5 bases). The germline CDR1 and CDR2 sequences are SNHLY and FYNNEI. The CDR3 runs to 15 residues. The V and J ends lost 4 bases and 8 bases respectively, with 17 bases between them. The chain's CDR3 is CASSVIGARGEKLFF. In DNA, the CDR3 is TGTGCCAGCAGTGTGATAGGGGCCCGGGGGGAAAAACTGTTTTTT.

This clonotype has a count of ten or more. The chain recombines TRBV27 with TRBJ1-2; weak D call: TRBD1 (6 bases). Trimming took off 4 bases at V and 3 bases at J, with 18 bases between the two ends. CDR1 is MNHEY and CDR2 is SMNVEV in the germline V gene (reference sequence). CDR3 length equals 16 residues. The CDR3 DNA sequence: TGTGCCAGCAGTTATCGGGACAACATAGCGTACTATGGCTACACCTTC. It specifies CASSYRDNIAYYGYTF.

The count of this clonotype is one. A read error is possible here, since a much larger clone lies one base away. This chain links TRBV5-6 with TRBJ2-7, with D hard to call. V was cut by 0 bases and J by 9 bases, with 10 bases left in between. Germline CDR1 reads SGHDT; CDR2 reads YYEEEE. This CDR3 spans 12 amino acids. CDR3: CASSLGPDGQYF. CDR3 DNA: TGTGCCAGCAGCTTGGGGCCCGACGGGCAGTACTTC.

There are many counts of this clonotype. The CDR3 region has the DNA TGTGCCAGCTCCTGGGGGACGGACGATCAGCCCCAGCATTTT. Its translation: CASSWGTDDQPQHF. The chain links TRBV6-1 to TRBJ1-5, with TRBD1 as a possible D gene (5 bases). CDR3 length: 14 amino acids. The V end was cut by 8 bases, the J end by 5 bases, with 16 bases between. The germline V gene has CDR1 MNHNS and CDR2 SASEGT.

This clonotype was counted at least ten times. The chain links TRBV27 to TRBJ2-2; unclear D gene. With 4 bases removed from V and 7 bases from J, the gap between germline ends came to 7 bases. The germline CDR1 and CDR2 sequences are MNHEY and SMNVEV (reference sequence). CDR3 length equals 12 residues. The CDR3: CASSSLDGELFF. The CDR3 DNA is TGTGCCAGCAGTTCACTTGACGGGGAGCTGTTTTTT.

This clonotype was found many times. This chain joins TRBV18 and TRBJ2-2; 8 bases agree with TRBD1. CDR3 length: 15 residues. V was pared by 7 bases and J by 8 bases, with 12 bases of the junction left unmatched. CDR1 and CDR2 (germline): KGHSH, LQKENI. The CDR3 coding sequence is TGTGCCAGCTATCCAGGGGGCGCAAGTCCTGGGGAGCTGTTTTTT. Amino acid sequence: CASYPGGASPGELFF.

The chain combines TRBV4-1 with TRBJ2-7; possibly TRBD1 for D (6 bases). Trimming shortened V by 2 bases and J by 4 bases, and 15 bases separated the two germline ends. The CDR3 length is 15 residues. Looked up from germline, CDR1 is MGHRA and CDR2 is YSYEKL. CDR3 residues: CASSQRQDGQYEQYF. The CDR3 DNA reads TGCGCCAGCAGCCAACGACAGGACGGACAGTACGAGCAGTACTTC.

The V gene is TRBV6-5, the J gene TRBJ2-2; D uncertain. CDR1 and CDR2 (germline): MNHEY, SVGAGI. V lost 2 bases, J lost 4 bases, and 14 bases lay in between. This CDR3 has 16 residues. CDR3 amino acids: CASSYGLARTTGELFF. The CDR3 region has the DNA TGTGCCAGCAGTTACGGTTTGGCACGGACCACCGGGGAGCTGTTTTTT.

The V and J genes are TRBV7-6 and TRBJ1-1; 8 bases fit TRBD1. The CDR3 runs to 16 residues. Germline V gene lookup returns CDR1 SGHVS and CDR2 FNYEAQ. Trimming at V came to 1 base and at J to 3 bases, leaving 7 bases not matched to a gene. This chain's CDR3 is CASSLEGLQGDTEAFF. In nucleotides, the CDR3 is TGTGCCAGCAGCTTAGAGGGTTTACAGGGGGACACTGAAGCTTTCTTT. The full variable domain, rest sourced from reference TRBV7-6 and TRBJ1-1, is GAGVSQSPRYKVTKRGQDVALRCDPISGHVSLYWYRQALGQGPEFLTYFNYEAQQDKSGLPNDRFSAERPEGSISTLTIQRTEQRDSAMYRCASSLEGLQGDTEAFFGQGTRLTVV.

This clonotype occurred many times. The chain combines TRBV19 with TRBJ1-1, with TRBD1 identical over 8 bases. Germline CDR1 LNHDA, CDR2 SQIVND (reference sequence). The CDR3 contains 15 residues. V was clipped by 6 bases and J by 0 bases; unmatched bases: 6. In nucleotides, the CDR3 is TGTGCCAGTAGAACTGGACAGGGCGTGAACACTGAAGCTTTCTTT. Amino acid sequence: CASRTGQGVNTEAFF.

This clonotype was seen at least ten times. This rearrangement joins TRBV6-1 to TRBJ1-5, with 8 bases lining up with TRBD1. The V gene's germline CDR1 is MNHNS and CDR2 SASEGT. The CDR3 runs 16 residues. Trimming at V came to 3 bases and at J to 0 bases, leaving 4 bases not matched to a gene. This CDR3 reads CASSDNRGVSNQPQHF. The CDR3 nucleotides read TGTGCCAGCAGTGATAACAGGGGGGTTAGCAATCAGCCCCAGCATTTT.

In its sample, this clonotype was seen many times. The CDR3 protein is CASSPDGSYEQYF. The CDR3 DNA follows: TGTGCCAGCAGCCCGGACGGATCCTACGAGCAGTACTTC. This rearrangement joins TRBV7-3 to TRBJ2-7; D gene uncertain. Trimming took 5 bases from V and 1 from J, leaving 9 bases between them. The CDR3 has 13 amino acids. The germline V gene encodes CDR1 SGHTA and CDR2 FQGTGA.

The chain recombines TRBV18 with TRBJ1-1; 7 bases match TRBD1. V shed 1 base, J shed 3 bases, and the junction held 20 bases outside the gene matches. The CDR3 runs to 20 residues. CDR1 KGHSH and CDR2 LQKENI come from the germline V gene. CDR3 DNA: TGTGCCAGCTCACCACGCCTACTCCGGGACAGCTACGGTAAGGACACTGAAGCTTTCTTT. It encodes CASSPRLLRDSYGKDTEAFF.

This clonotype was seen many times. The CDR3 loop reads CASSLVQANYGYTF. CDR3 DNA sequence: TGTGCCAGCAGCTTAGTCCAGGCCAACTATGGCTACACCTTC. This sequence joins TRBV7-2 and TRBJ1-2; D not resolved. This CDR3 spans 14 amino acids. Looked up from germline, CDR1 is SGHTA and CDR2 is FQGNSA. V lost 1 base, J lost 2 bases, and 8 bases lay in between.

This clonotype was observed at least ten times. The gene calls are TRBV15 and TRBJ1-4, with 9 nucleotides matching TRBD1. Germline CDR1 LNHNV, CDR2 YYDKDF (reference sequence). The junction had 10 bases not matched to a gene; V was cut back by 0 bases and J by 8 bases. This CDR3 region has 17 residues. Written as DNA, the CDR3 is TGTGCCACCAGCAGAGATCCCTTGACCGGGACAGGGGAAAAACTGTTTTTT. Protein sequence: CATSRDPLTGTGEKLFF.

In this sample, this clonotype turned up many times. The CDR3 region is CASSYRTDKETQYF. The CDR3 coding sequence is TGCGCCAGCAGCTACCGGACAGATAAAGAGACCCAGTACTTC. V gene TRBV5-1 combines with J gene TRBJ2-5, with a tentative D call TRBD1 (6 bases). The germline CDR1 and CDR2 sequences are SGHRS and YFSETQ. Trimming removed 3 bases at V and 3 bases at J, with 12 bases between. CDR3 length: 14 amino acids. Looking up the rest from reference TRBV5-1 and TRBJ2-5 gives the full variable domain: KAGVTQTPRYLIKTRGQQVTLSCSPISGHRSVSWYQQTPGQGLQFLFEYFSETQRNKGNFPGRFSGRQFSNSRSEMNVSTLELGDSALYLCASSYRTDKETQYFGPGTRLLVL.

This clonotype was observed at least ten times. This sequence joins TRBV12-3 or TRBV12-4 and TRBJ2-7; the match to TRBD1 covers 8 bases. V shed 3 bases and J 6 bases; nucleotides not matched to a gene: 4. This CDR3 comprises 13 residues. The CDR3 DNA is TGTGCCAGCAGTTTGACAGGGGTCGGCGAGCAGTACTTC. Protein product: CASSLTGVGEQYF.

Comment on this clonotype: One end of the junction does not line up with germline, which may come from a read error. Here the CDR3 reads CASSSRAGRASGANVLTF. For the CDR3, the DNA is TGTGCTAGCAGCTCTAGAGCCGGAAGGGCCTCTGGGGCCAACGTCCTGACTTTC. The rearrangement joins TRBV7-7 to TRBJ2-6; the D is unclear. Germline CDR1 and CDR2: SSHAT and FNYEAQ (reference sequence). The CDR3 consists of 18 residues.

The rearrangement uses TRBV20-1 and TRBJ2-1; the match to TRBD1 covers 10 bases. V shed 3 bases and J 9 bases; nucleotides not matched to a gene: 8. Germline CDR1 is DFQATT and CDR2 is SNEGSKA (reference sequence). The CDR3 runs 14 residues. The CDR3: CSASLGQGIVEQFF. CDR3 in DNA: TGCAGTGCTAGTCTGGGACAGGGGATAGTTGAGCAGTTCTTC.